The 30 T cell receptor beta chains presented below share a single source sample, sequenced in a study of blood T cell repertoires in COVID-19. The repertoire was sequenced with immunoSEQ multiplex PCR; TCRdb's copy has only in-frame clones and lacks some. This table has around 200,000 clones, approximately 85% appearing once. The sample taken for sequencing was peripheral blood. Receptor source: a man between 60 and 75 years old with acute or convalescent COVID-19.

This clone was seen only a few times. The chain couples TRBV18 to TRBJ2-1, with 8 bases fitting TRBD1. The CDR3 is made up of 15 amino acids. Trimming cost V 2 bases and J 10 bases; bases outside gene matches: 10. CDR1 is KGHSH and CDR2 is LQKENI in the germline V gene. The CDR3 is CASSPGTGLLGEQFF. CDR3 coding DNA: TGTGCCAGCTCACCAGGGACAGGTCTCTTGGGGGAGCAGTTCTTC. Based on the CDR3 plus reference TRBV18 and TRBJ2-1, the full variable domain is NAGVMQNPRHLVRRRGQEARLRCSPMKGHSHVYWYRQLPEEGLKFMVYLQKENIIDESGMPKERFSAEFPKEGPSILRIQQVVRGDSAAYFCASSPGTGLLGEQFFGPGTRLTVL.

V gene TRBV4-2 combines with J gene TRBJ2-7; 9 nucleotides align to TRBD2. The V segment lost 4 bases and the J segment 3 bases; nucleotides outside the gene matches: 7. CDR1 and CDR2 from the germline V gene are LGHNA and YNFKEQ. This CDR3 is 15 amino acids long. The CDR3 loop reads CASSPSGVGNYEQYF. CDR3 in DNA: TGTGCCAGCAGCCCTAGCGGGGTTGGGAACTACGAGCAGTACTTC.

V is TRBV7-2 and J is TRBJ2-7, with TRBD1 matching 11 bases. The CDR3 length is 16 residues. V dropped 5 bases and J dropped 7; count of bases not matched to a gene: 13. Germline V gene sequence: CDR1 SGHTA, CDR2 FQGNSA. The CDR3 DNA reads TGTGCCAGCAGCGCCCTGTCCCCGGGACAGGGGGGGGAGCAGTACTTC. Protein sequence: CASSALSPGQGGEQYF.

The V gene is TRBV27, the J gene TRBJ2-6, with D maybe TRBD1 (6 bases). V lost 6 bases and J 0 bases, leaving 9 bases between the germline ends. The CDR3 covers 15 residues. The germline CDR1 and CDR2 sequences are MNHEY and SMNVEV (reference sequence). CDR3 nucleotides: TGTGCCAGCAGCCAGGGGTTCTCTGGGGCCAACGTCCTGACTTTC. Protein: CASSQGFSGANVLTF.

The chain couples TRBV6-6 to TRBJ2-7; perhaps TRBD1 as D (6 bases). Germline values: CDR1 MNHNY, CDR2 SVGAGI (reference sequence). This CDR3 contains 14 residues. V was cut by 2 bases and J by 6 bases, with 14 bases left in between. CDR3 residues: CASSYGQTSSEQYF. CDR3 coding DNA: TGTGCCAGCAGTTACGGACAGACTTCGAGCGAGCAGTACTTC.

V is TRBV28 and J is TRBJ1-2; 8 nucleotides match TRBD1. The V and J ends lost 5 bases and 8 bases, in that order; junction bases with no gene match: 10. The CDR3 extends over 14 amino acids. Germline lookup yields CDR1 MDHEN and CDR2 SYDVKM. CDR3 DNA sequence: TGTGCCAGCAGTCTCCAGGGGGCGTCTGGCGGCTACACCTTC. Its protein is CASSLQGASGGYTF.

The genes are TRBV28 and TRBJ2-5, with 12 bases lining up with TRBD2. The junction had 9 bases not matched to a gene; V was cut back by 6 bases and J by 1 base. CDR3 length: 17 residues. Germline CDR1 and CDR2: MDHEN and SYDVKM. DNA for the CDR3: TGTGCCAGCAGCCTAGACAGACTAGCGGGAGTCCAAGAGACCCAGTACTTC. Translating it yields CASSLDRLAGVQETQYF.

V usage is TRBV6-5 and J usage is TRBJ2-3, with 8 bases that match TRBD2. Looked up from germline, CDR1 is MNHEY and CDR2 is SVGAGI. V gave up 5 bases and J gave up 2 bases; unmatched junction bases: 6. The CDR3 is 15 residues long. CDR3 region: CASSTSGSFTDTQYF. For the CDR3, the DNA is TGTGCCAGCAGTACCAGCGGGAGTTTCACAGATACGCAGTATTTT.

CDR3 residues: CSVPGFAGELFF. The CDR3 coding sequence is TGCAGCGTTCCAGGGTTCGCCGGGGAGCTGTTTTTT. J is TRBJ2-2 and V is TRBV29-1; D may be TRBD1 (5 bases). The CDR3 runs to 12 residues. V gave up 5 bases and J gave up 6 bases, with 10 bases separating them. CDR1 and CDR2 from the germline V gene are SQVTM and ANQGSEA.

Here the CDR3 DNA reads TGTGCCAGCTCTCCCCCAGGGACTAGCGGGAGGGAGACCCAGTACTTC. It encodes CASSPPGTSGRETQYF. This chain connects TRBV27 to TRBJ2-5, with 15 bases identical to TRBD2. The length of the CDR3 is 16 residues. Germline values: CDR1 MNHEY, CDR2 SMNVEV (reference sequence). Trimming cost V 8 bases and J 5 bases; bases outside gene matches: 9.

The chain carries TRBV28 and TRBJ2-1, with D perhaps TRBD1 (5 bases). This CDR3 is 16 amino acids long. Germline CDR1 reads MDHEN; CDR2 reads SYDVKM. Trimming left V 6 bases short and J 0 bases short, with 15 bases between. In DNA, the CDR3 is TGTGCCAGCAGATTGTCAGGGATGAGCTCCTACAATGAGCAGTTCTTC. It translates to CASRLSGMSSYNEQFF. Based on the CDR3 plus reference TRBV28 and TRBJ2-1, the full variable domain is DVKVTQSSRYLVKRTGEKVFLECVQDMDHENMFWYRQDPGLGLRLIYFSYDVKMKEKGDIPEGYSVSREKKERFSLILESASTNQTSMYLCASRLSGMSSYNEQFFGPGTRLTVL.

This chain uses TRBV29-1 with TRBJ1-2; 9 positions match TRBD1. Germline assignment: CDR1 SQVTM and CDR2 ANQGSEA. V trimming: 0 bases; J trimming: 7 bases; junction bases outside the gene matches: 9. The CDR3 runs 15 residues. The DNA for the CDR3 is TGCAGCGTTGAAGATCAGAGACAGGGGGTGTTTGGCTACACCTTC. It codes for CSVEDQRQGVFGYTF.

The V call is TRBV6-5, the J call TRBJ1-2, with 11 bases aligning to TRBD1. After removal of 2 bases from V and 8 bases from J, the junction contained 10 bases not matched to a gene. This CDR3 region has 16 residues. Germline V gene sequence: CDR1 MNHEY, CDR2 SVGAGI. In DNA, the CDR3 is TGTGCCAGCAGTTACACCCCGGGACAGGGGGTGGGAGGCTACACCTTC. Residues: CASSYTPGQGVGGYTF.

This chain joins TRBV28 and TRBJ2-4, with D uncertain. This CDR3 contains 14 residues. CDR1 and CDR2 (germline): MDHEN, SYDVKM. Trimming shortened V by 7 bases and J by 0 bases, and 10 bases separated the two germline ends. The CDR3 loop is CASKSKLAKNIQYF. As DNA, the CDR3 is TGTGCCAGCAAAAGCAAATTAGCCAAAAACATTCAGTACTTC.

The chain joins TRBV7-3 to TRBJ2-1, with D maybe TRBD2 (6 bases). The CDR3 runs to 13 residues. CDR1 SGHTA and CDR2 FQGTGA come from the germline V gene. Trimming stripped 5 bases from V and 3 bases from J, with 8 bases between. CDR3 sequence reads: CASSLGLYNEQFF. CDR3 bases: TGTGCCAGCAGCCTGGGACTCTACAATGAGCAGTTCTTC.

This sequence joins TRBV19 and TRBJ1-3; no reliable D call. With 3 bases removed from V and 0 bases from J, the gap between germline ends came to 15 bases. The CDR3 has 17 amino acids. Germline V gene sequence: CDR1 LNHDA, CDR2 SQIVND (reference sequence). This chain's CDR3 is CASSIWAERRSGNTIYF. In DNA, the CDR3 is TGTGCCAGTAGTATTTGGGCAGAAAGACGCTCTGGAAACACCATATATTTT.

This clone appeared a single time. CDR3: CATTGQGGTDTQYF. For the CDR3, the DNA is TGTGCCACCACGGGACAGGGGGGCACAGATACGCAGTATTTT. The rearrangement links TRBV24-1 to TRBJ2-3; 11 nucleotides align to TRBD1. The junction had 1 base not matched to a gene; V was cut back by 8 bases and J by 1 base. The CDR3 is 14 amino acids. In germline, CDR1 is KGHDR, CDR2 SFDVKD.

This clone was counted between two and nine times. The chain has TRBV30 and TRBJ2-5, with 7 bases aligning to TRBD2. V was clipped by 0 bases and J by 3 bases; unmatched bases: 1. The germline gives CDR1 GTSNPN, CDR2 SVGIG (reference sequence). The CDR3 is made up of 13 amino acids. CDR3 sequence: CAWSVGGEETQYF. For the CDR3, the DNA is TGTGCCTGGAGTGTGGGAGGGGAAGAGACCCAGTACTTC.

The CDR3 is CASSPGLAVNTGELFF. The CDR3 DNA reads as TGTGCCAGCAGCCCGGGACTAGCGGTGAACACCGGGGAGCTGTTTTTT. V usage is TRBV5-6 and J usage is TRBJ2-2, with 11 bases matching TRBD2. Germline-derived CDR1 and CDR2 are SGHDT and YYEEEE. The CDR3 consists of 16 residues. V dropped 4 bases and J dropped 1; count of bases not matched to a gene: 3.

About this clone itself: Germline and junction disagree at one end, which may indicate a read error. J is TRBJ2-1 and V is TRBV7-7; 14 bases map to TRBD2. Germline V CDR1 and CDR2: SSHAT, FNYEAQ (reference sequence). There are 19 residues in the CDR3. The DNA of the CDR3 is TGTGCTAGCAGCCCGACAAGAGGGACTAGCGGGAGAGCGTTTAATGAGCAGTTCTTC. Protein sequence: CASSPTRGTSGRAFNEQFF.

The gene calls are TRBV18 and TRBJ1-1; 8 bases are a match to TRBD1. Losses at the gene ends were 3 bases for V and 5 bases for J; bases not matched to a gene: 8. This CDR3 is 15 amino acids long. The germline gives CDR1 KGHSH, CDR2 LQKENI. CDR3 in amino acids: CASSPRTGWVTEAFF. The CDR3 nucleotides read TGTGCCAGCTCACCGCGGACAGGGTGGGTGACTGAAGCTTTCTTT. The full variable domain, rest sourced from reference TRBV18 and TRBJ1-1, is NAGVMQNPRHLVRRRGQEARLRCSPMKGHSHVYWYRQLPEEGLKFMVYLQKENIIDESGMPKERFSAEFPKEGPSILRIQQVVRGDSAAYFCASSPRTGWVTEAFFGQGTRLTVV.

The rearrangement links TRBV7-8 to TRBJ2-2; no definite D call. V dropped 1 base and J dropped 5 bases, with 11 bases sitting between them. The CDR3 is made up of 15 amino acids. Germline CDR1 is SGHVS and CDR2 is FQNEAQ. The CDR3 coding sequence is TGTGCCAGCAGCTTAGTAGAGGTAGCAACCGGGGAGCTGTTTTTT. It translates to CASSLVEVATGELFF. Drawing the rest from reference TRBV7-8 and TRBJ2-2, the complete variable domain is GAGVSQSPRYKVAKRGQDVALRCDPISGHVSLFWYQQALGQGPEFLTYFQNEAQLDKSGLPSDRFFAERPEGSVSTLKIQRTQQEDSAVYLCASSLVEVATGELFFGEGSRLTVL.

The rearrangement uses TRBV28 and TRBJ2-1, with D possibly being TRBD2 (6 bases). The V end lost 5 bases, the J end lost 4 bases, and 15 bases lay between the germline ends. From germline, CDR1 is MDHEN and CDR2 SYDVKM. This CDR3 spans 15 amino acids. DNA for the CDR3: TGTGCCAGCAGTCCGGGCGGGAACGATTACAATGAGCAGTTCTTC. Its protein is CASSPGGNDYNEQFF.

The chain carries TRBV19 and TRBJ1-6, with 10 bases aligning to TRBD1. Losses at the gene ends were 6 bases for V and 7 bases for J; bases not matched to a gene: 12. In germline, CDR1 is LNHDA, CDR2 SQIVND (reference sequence). CDR3 length: 17 residues. The CDR3 DNA reads as TGTGCCAGTAGCCTCTCCCGGGACAGGGGTTACAATTCACCCCTCCACTTT. Amino acid sequence: CASSLSRDRGYNSPLHF.

With respect to this clone: An end of the junction does not agree with germline; a read error may underlie this. The chain recombines TRBV7-7 with TRBJ2-1, with 8 bases identical to TRBD2. Germline V gene lookup returns CDR1 SSHAT and CDR2 FNYEAQ (reference sequence). The CDR3 contains 15 residues. CDR3 DNA sequence: TGTGCTAGCAGCTTAGGGGGTAGCGGGATCGATGAGCAGTTCTTC. Its translation: CASSLGGSGIDEQFF.

With regard to this clone: At one end, the junction sequence differs from germline, possibly due to a read error. V and J are TRBV6-1 and TRBJ1-1; D gene ambiguous. Per the germline V gene, CDR1 is MNHNS and CDR2 is SASEGT. The CDR3 loop spans 13 amino acids. CDR3 DNA sequence: TGTGCCAGCAGTGACGAGGGCCTGACTGCAGGTCTCTTT. Its protein product is CASSDEGLTAGLF.

The rearrangement joins TRBV24-1 to TRBJ2-5, with TRBD2 matching 16 bases. Germline trimming cut 3 bases from V and 1 base from J; bases unmatched to any gene: 4. CDR1 is KGHDR and CDR2 is SFDVKD in the germline V gene. CDR3 length equals 18 residues. The DNA for the CDR3 is TGTGCCACCAGTGATGGGGGGACTAGCGGGAGGGCCCAAGAGACCCAGTACTTC. This codes for CATSDGGTSGRAQETQYF.

This clone was seen only once. This sample also contains other DNA sequences that code for the same CDR3. The rearrangement joins TRBV24-1 to TRBJ2-6, with 9 bases that match TRBD1. With V trimmed by 12 bases and J by 2 bases, 10 bases remained unmatched. Germline V lookup: CDR1 KGHDR, CDR2 SFDVKD. This CDR3 region has 16 residues. CDR3 sequence reads: CAVCPGTGTGANVLTF. CDR3 nucleotides: TGTGCCGTTTGTCCCGGGACAGGGACTGGGGCCAACGTCCTGACTTTC.

The chain uses TRBV7-6 and TRBJ2-7, with D perhaps matching TRBD2 (6 bases). Trimming stripped 0 bases from V and 6 bases from J, with 18 bases between. Germline-derived CDR1 and CDR2 are SGHVS and FNYEAQ. The CDR3 runs 16 residues. The CDR3 reads CASSLAGRGSYGEQYF. The CDR3 DNA is TGTGCCAGCAGCTTAGCAGGACGGGGGTCTTATGGCGAGCAGTACTTC.

This chain uses TRBV28 with TRBJ2-1, with TRBD2 identical over 10 bases. Germline loops: CDR1 MDHEN, CDR2 SYDVKM. V shed 6 bases and J 7 bases; nucleotides not matched to a gene: 6. The CDR3 has 14 residues. The CDR3 DNA follows: TGTGCCAGCAGCGGACTAGCGGCATGGAATGAGCAGTTCTTC. Its protein product is CASSGLAAWNEQFF.